Below, 28 T cell receptor beta chains from the same sample are listed, as sequenced in a study of T cells after yellow fever vaccination. MiXCR was run by TCRdb on the 5' RACE reads, yielding one entry per CDR3 protein. The table includes around 310,000 distinct CDR3 sequences, 8.7% detected once. The input for sequencing was PBMCs, taken on the day of the first yellow fever vaccination. The origin of the receptors is a man younger than 35 who received the YFV17D yellow fever vaccine.

There are a few counts of this clonotype. This chain links TRBV6-1 with TRBJ2-6; D assignment may be TRBD1 or TRBD2 (5 bases each). Per the germline V gene, CDR1 is MNHNS and CDR2 is SASEGT. The V end lost 6 bases, the J end lost 9 bases, and 18 bases lay between the germline ends. CDR3 size: 15 residues. CDR3 residues: CASRPGPRIGNVLTF. The CDR3 DNA follows: TGTGCCAGCAGACCGGGACCAAGGATAGGCAACGTCCTGACTTTC.

This clonotype has a count of ten or more. V is TRBV9 and J is TRBJ1-1, with TRBD1 matching over 7 bases. Germline CDR1 SGDLS, CDR2 YYNGEE. Unmatched junction bases numbered 11, after V lost 4 bases and J lost 5 bases. CDR3 length equals 15 residues. CDR3 in amino acids: CASSPPGGGRTEAFF. CDR3 DNA: TGTGCCAGCAGCCCTCCTGGAGGGGGCAGGACTGAAGCTTTCTTT.

This clonotype was detected only a few times. The genes are TRBV11-2 and TRBJ2-7; 11 bases align to TRBD2. With V trimmed by 3 bases and J by 4 bases, 5 bases remained unmatched. Per the germline V gene, CDR1 is SGHAT and CDR2 is FQNNGV. The CDR3 has 15 residues. The DNA for the CDR3 is TGTGCCAGCAGCTTCCTACTAGCGGGGGCTTACGAGCAGTACTTC. This encodes CASSFLLAGAYEQYF.

This chain links TRBV7-8 with TRBJ2-1; weak D call: TRBD2 (5 bases). V lost 3 bases and J 1 base, leaving 7 bases between the germline ends. Germline values: CDR1 SGHVS, CDR2 FQNEAQ. This CDR3 spans 14 amino acids. The CDR3 DNA sequence: TGTGCCAGCAGCTTGAGGACTTCCTACAATGAGCAGTTCTTC. The encoded protein is CASSLRTSYNEQFF.

Details on this clonotype: Mismatch with germline at one junction end may stem from a read error. This chain links TRBV14 with TRBJ2-2; D not resolved. Germline V gene lookup returns CDR1 SGHDN and CDR2 FVKESK. This CDR3 contains 15 residues. The CDR3, as DNA: TGTGCCAGCAGCCAGGCCGGGTCGAACTCCGGGGAGCTGTTTTTT. Residues: CASSQAGSNSGELFF.

The chain recombines TRBV10-3 with TRBJ1-5; D gene ambiguous. V was trimmed by 6 bases and J by 6 bases, leaving 18 bases between them. Germline CDR1 ENHRY, CDR2 SYGVKD. The CDR3 is made up of 15 amino acids. The CDR3 DNA follows: TGTGCCATCAGCGGTTCATCGGGTCCAGGTCAGCCCCAGCATTTT. The encoded protein is CAISGSSGPGQPQHF.

The rearrangement links TRBV6-1 to TRBJ2-6; possibly TRBD2 for D (6 bases). The CDR3 runs 15 residues. V dropped 8 bases and J dropped 0 bases, with 11 bases sitting between them. The germline gives CDR1 MNHNS, CDR2 SASEGT. DNA for the CDR3: TGTGCCAGCGTCGGGGGAAGCTCTGGGGCCAACGTCCTGACTTTC. Translated, it gives CASVGGSSGANVLTF.

The table lists this clonotype with a few counts. The chain joins TRBV6-2 or TRBV6-3 to TRBJ2-1; 7 bases are shared with TRBD1. Per germline, CDR1 MNHEY and CDR2 SVGEGT. V shed 5 bases, J shed 14 bases, and the junction held 24 bases outside the gene matches. The CDR3 covers 17 residues. The CDR3 loop reads CASSISRRDRRGTEEFF. For the CDR3, the DNA is TGTGCCAGCAGTATATCGAGAAGGGACAGACGTGGGACGGAGGAGTTCTTC.

There are many counts of this clonotype. The chain combines TRBV12-3 or TRBV12-4 with TRBJ1-2; D not resolved. The CDR3 is 11 amino acids. Trimming left V 8 bases short and J 7 bases short, with 11 bases between. The CDR3 sequence is CASARGFGYTF. The CDR3 DNA reads as TGTGCCAGCGCCCGGGGATTTGGCTACACCTTC.

The chain has TRBV12-3 or TRBV12-4 and TRBJ2-7; TRBD1 aligns across 7 bases. V lost 6 bases and J lost 6; bases outside the gene matches: 5. The CDR3 extends over 12 amino acids. The CDR3 region is CASSQTGSEQYF. The CDR3 DNA reads as TGTGCCAGCAGCCAGACAGGGAGCGAGCAGTACTTC.

Ten or more counts support this clonotype. The chain uses TRBV12-3 or TRBV12-4 and TRBJ1-5; D is perhaps TRBD1 (5 bases). This CDR3 contains 14 residues. Trimming removed 7 bases from V and 4 bases from J, with 14 bases in between. The CDR3 DNA reads as TGTGCCAGCACGCAAGGGGCGAGAAATCAGCCCCAGCATTTT. It is translated as CASTQGARNQPQHF.

This sequence joins TRBV9 and TRBJ1-6; D not resolved. Per the germline V gene, CDR1 is SGDLS and CDR2 is YYNGEE. The CDR3 extends over 14 amino acids. The V end lost 0 bases, the J end lost 2 bases, and 3 bases lay between the germline ends. The CDR3 nucleotides read TGTGCCAGCAGCGTAGGGACCTATAATTCACCCCTCCACTTT. Its translation: CASSVGTYNSPLHF.

This clonotype occurred a few times. The rearrangement uses TRBV12-3 or TRBV12-4 and TRBJ2-3, with D tentatively TRBD1 (7 bases). V was clipped by 6 bases and J by 3 bases, with 16 bases between them. This CDR3 contains 15 residues. This chain's CDR3 is CASSPGGTNTDTQYF. CDR3 nucleotide sequence: TGTGCCAGCAGCCCAGGGGGGACAAATACAGATACGCAGTATTTT.

This clonotype has ten or more counts. The chain employs TRBV7-9 and TRBJ1-1, with a tentative D call TRBD1 (5 bases). The CDR3 contains 15 residues. Germline CDR1 SEHNR, CDR2 FQNEAQ (reference sequence). Trimming removed 2 bases from V and 2 bases from J, with 12 bases in between. The CDR3 spells CASSLPNGTNTEAFF. CDR3 bases: TGTGCCAGCAGCTTACCCAACGGGACCAACACTGAAGCTTTCTTT.

This clonotype was recorded at least ten times. V gene TRBV7-2 combines with J gene TRBJ1-4; D is undetermined. The CDR3 consists of 15 residues. CDR1 and CDR2 (germline): SGHTA, FQGNSA. Trimming removed 5 bases from V and 2 bases from J, with 12 bases in between. The CDR3 region is CASSPSQVTNEKLFF. The DNA of the CDR3 is TGTGCCAGCAGCCCCAGCCAGGTTACTAATGAAAAACTGTTTTTT.

This chain links TRBV6-2 or TRBV6-3 with TRBJ2-5; 7 bases match TRBD2. This CDR3 region has 17 residues. Germline values: CDR1 MNHEY, CDR2 SVGEGT. With V trimmed by 2 bases and J by 2 bases, 11 bases remained unmatched. The CDR3 sequence is CASSYPARTSLQETQYF. CDR3 bases: TGTGCCAGCAGTTACCCCGCCCGGACTAGTCTTCAAGAGACCCAGTACTTC.

This clonotype was picked up a small number of times. The CDR3 is CASRSWETQYF. Here the CDR3 DNA reads TGCGCCAGCAGGAGCTGGGAGACCCAGTACTTC. This rearrangement joins TRBV5-1 to TRBJ2-5, with D unclear. Trimming shortened V by 5 bases and J by 5 bases, and 7 bases separated the two germline ends. CDR1 SGHRS and CDR2 YFSETQ come from the germline V gene. The CDR3 contains 11 residues.

This clonotype was counted a few times. V is TRBV5-1 and J is TRBJ2-3; D is uncertain. V shed 0 bases and J shed 0 bases, with 8 bases lying between them. CDR3 length: 15 residues. From germline, CDR1 is SGHRS and CDR2 YFSETQ. This CDR3 reads CASSLAKGSTDTQYF. The CDR3 bases are TGCGCCAGCAGCTTGGCGAAAGGAAGCACAGATACGCAGTATTTT. Full variable domain (outside the CDR3, taken from reference TRBV5-1 and TRBJ2-3): KAGVTQTPRYLIKTRGQQVTLSCSPISGHRSVSWYQQTPGQGLQFLFEYFSETQRNKGNFPGRFSGRQFSNSRSEMNVSTLELGDSALYLCASSLAKGSTDTQYFGPGTRLTVL.

The table lists this clonotype with many counts. CDR3 sequence: CASSRTGGWNSPLHF. Written as DNA, the CDR3 is TGTGCCAGCAGCCGGACAGGGGGCTGGAATTCACCCCTCCACTTT. The rearrangement uses TRBV7-2 and TRBJ1-6, with 11 positions matching TRBD1. This CDR3 comprises 15 residues. V lost 5 bases, J lost 7 bases, and 4 bases stayed unmatched. CDR1 and CDR2 from the germline V gene are SGHTA and FQGNSA.

This clonotype has a handful of counts. The rearrangement joins TRBV3-1 to TRBJ1-1, with TRBD1 as a possible D gene (5 bases). The CDR3 contains 14 residues. In germline, CDR1 is LGHDT, CDR2 YNNKEL (reference sequence). V gave up 4 bases and J gave up 10 bases, with 19 bases separating them. The CDR3 protein is CASSPPFRDLGAFF. The CDR3 DNA follows: TGTGCCAGCAGCCCACCATTCCGGGACTTGGGAGCTTTCTTT.

The chain employs TRBV9 and TRBJ2-3; the D gene could be TRBD1 or TRBD2 (6 bases each). The CDR3 has 16 residues. Germline V gene sequence: CDR1 SGDLS, CDR2 YYNGEE. V lost 0 bases to trimming and J lost 6 bases, with 17 bases between them. The CDR3 region has the DNA TGTGCCAGCAGCGTAGAATCTGCCGGGGGCTGGGATACGCAGTATTTT. This codes for CASSVESAGGWDTQYF.

V is TRBV12-3 or TRBV12-4 and J is TRBJ1-2; D ambiguous. This CDR3 is built from 13 residues. The V and J ends lost 0 bases and 8 bases respectively, with 10 bases between them. The CDR3: CASSLAGFQGYTF. The CDR3 nucleotides are TGTGCCAGCAGTTTAGCTGGGTTTCAGGGCTACACCTTC.

This clonotype was found a few times. The germline gene is not matched at one end of the junction; a read error may be the cause. The CDR3 spells CASSLAGRTDTQYF. In nucleotides, the CDR3 is TGTGCCAGCAGCCTAGCGGGCCGCACAGATACGCAGTATTTT. V and J are TRBV7-6 and TRBJ2-3; 8 bases map to TRBD2. This CDR3 region has 14 residues. CDR1 is SGHVS, CDR2 FNYEAQ, per germline.

This clonotype has ten or more counts. The CDR3 reads CATAEQGYEQYF. The CDR3 coding sequence is TGTGCCACCGCGGAGCAGGGTTACGAGCAGTACTTC. The chain joins TRBV24-1 to TRBJ2-7; the D gene is possibly TRBD1 (5 bases). The CDR3 runs 12 residues. Per germline, CDR1 KGHDR and CDR2 SFDVKD. V shed 9 bases and J shed 4 bases, with 12 bases lying between them.

Only a few counts were recorded for this clonotype. The rearrangement joins TRBV27 to TRBJ1-1; no firm D call. Germline CDR1 MNHEY, CDR2 SMNVEV (reference sequence). Trimming shortened V by 7 bases and J by 2 bases, and 2 bases separated the two germline ends. The CDR3 covers 10 residues. The CDR3 here is CASTNTEAFF. As DNA, the CDR3 is TGTGCCAGCACTAACACTGAAGCTTTCTTT.

V is TRBV12-3 or TRBV12-4 and J is TRBJ2-3, with D uncertain. The CDR3 contains 16 residues. V dropped 3 bases and J dropped 0 bases, with 13 bases sitting between them. CDR3 loop: CASSFQALLSTDTQYF. The CDR3 DNA sequence: TGTGCCAGCAGTTTTCAAGCACTTCTAAGCACAGATACGCAGTATTTT.

The chain carries TRBV30 and TRBJ2-1; D is unclear. Trimming removed 5 bases from V and 0 bases from J, with 14 bases in between. The CDR3 sequence is 15 residues long. Per the germline V gene, CDR1 is GTSNPN and CDR2 is SVGIG (reference sequence). The CDR3 nucleotides read TGTGCCTGGTCGGACGGAGCATTCTCCTACAATGAGCAGTTCTTC. Translation: CAWSDGAFSYNEQFF.

Many counts were recorded for this clonotype. The rearrangement joins TRBV7-2 to TRBJ2-1; TRBD1 might be the D (5 bases). Germline V lookup: CDR1 SGHTA, CDR2 FQGNSA. The CDR3 contains 14 residues. V shed 7 bases and J shed 8 bases, with 18 bases lying between them. This chain's CDR3 is CASNPRLGQDEQFF. The CDR3 coding sequence is TGTGCCAGCAACCCTAGGTTGGGGCAGGATGAGCAGTTCTTC. The full variable domain, rest sourced from reference TRBV7-2 and TRBJ2-1, is GAGVSQSPSNKVTEKGKDVELRCDPISGHTALYWYRQSLGQGLEFLIYFQGNSAPDKSGLPSDRFSAERTGGSVSTLTIQRTQQEDSAVYLCASNPRLGQDEQFFGPGTRLTVL.